This TCR beta chain was sequenced during a study of blood T cells in healthy people across ages. The authors ran a second PCR of about 6 to 11 cycles using a sample-barcoded 5' primer and a J-beta primer mix. TCRdb passed the 5' RACE reads through MiXCR, listing each CDR3 protein once. The sample consists of more than 500,000 distinct CDR3 sequences, over 25% of them appearing once. This clonotype was detected ten times or more. V was trimmed by 4 bases and J by 5 bases, leaving 14 bases between them. Germline values: CDR1 ENHRY, CDR2 SYGVKD. The CDR3 is 14 amino acids. Separately, the same data were catalogued under a study of T cells of mothers and their children.

The sample was blood. The receptor was derived from a boy younger than 10 in good health. The rearrangement links TRBV10-3 to TRBJ2-5, with D unresolved. The chain's CDR3 is CAISGGLSEETQYF. CDR3 in DNA: TGTGCCATCAGTGGGGGTTTGAGCGAGGAGACCCAGTACTTC.